The next 4 T cell receptor beta chains were all read from a single sample in a study of T-cell reconstitution after alpha-beta-depleted transplantation in children (dated by TCRdb to the mid-2010s). Library preparation was by PCR. The sequencer listed for this sample is Illumina HiSeq 2500. To normalize quantification of the TCRbeta repertoire, the TCR libraries were built with molecular barcoding that relied on unique molecular identifiers. In-frame beta chains were kept once TCRdb had trimmed the public reads at Q25 with fastp and called clones with MiXCR. When rows share a CDR3 protein, they turn into one entry using the most common DNA and genes. The sample data list some 600,000 distinct CDR3 sequences, and about 15% of these were observed just once. The ten biggest clones cover 0.8% to 1.1% of the sample. The sequencing used PBMCs from the stem cell graft donor, collected from the stem cell graft. The source of these receptors is a human donor who donated a stem cell graft to a child with acute myeloid leukemia.

This clonotype was observed a handful of times. The chain employs TRBV10-3 and TRBJ2-1, with 7 bases lining up with TRBD1. This CDR3 region has 14 residues. V dropped 3 bases and J dropped 7; count of bases not matched to a gene: 6. Germline assignment: CDR1 ENHRY and CDR2 SYGVKD. As DNA, the CDR3 is TGTGCCATCAGTGATTCGACAGGGTGGAATGAGCAGTTCTTC. As protein: CAISDSTGWNEQFF.

At least ten counts were recorded for this clonotype. The genes are TRBV29-1 and TRBJ2-7; TRBD1 matches at 8 bases. J was trimmed by 0 bases and V by 5 bases; bases with no gene match: 3. CDR1 is SQVTM and CDR2 is ANQGSEA in the germline V gene. This CDR3 contains 13 residues. The DNA for the CDR3 is TGCAGCGTTAGGACAGGGAGCTCCTACGAGCAGTACGTC. It codes for CSVRTGSSYEQYV.

In its sample, this clonotype was seen a few times. The V and J genes are TRBV5-1 and TRBJ2-3; D is perhaps TRBD2 (5 bases). Trimming took 3 bases from V and 6 from J, leaving 20 bases between them. The CDR3 is 16 residues long. Germline CDR1 and CDR2: SGHRS and YFSETQ. The CDR3 reads CASSYSGSSTGDTQYF. CDR3 in DNA: TGCGCCAGCAGCTACTCAGGTTCCTCCACGGGGGATACGCAGTATTTT.

The chain joins TRBV6-1 to TRBJ2-7, with a weak D call TRBD2 (5 bases). CDR3 length: 13 amino acids. CDR1 is MNHNS, CDR2 SASEGT, per germline. The V and J ends lost 7 bases and 2 bases respectively, with 12 bases between them. The CDR3 sequence is CASNSPGTYEQYV. The CDR3 coding sequence is TGTGCCAGCAACTCCCCCGGGACCTACGAGCAGTACGTC.